The clone carrying this TCR beta chain was found once. Its specificity is not known. The CDR3 covers 12 residues. The germline V gene has CDR1 GTSNPN and CDR2 SVGIG (reference sequence). Trimming took off 3 bases at V and 5 bases at J, with 7 bases between the two ends. This sample was included in a study of glioma-infiltrating T cells after dendritic cell vaccination. Documented time point: after dendritic cell vaccination, including at tumor progression/relapse. Regarding the study as a whole: Only a small number of patients had complete blood and tumor samples.

TCRdb's table, derived via immunoSEQ multiplex PCR, lists solely in-frame clones and lacks some. This sample has some 58,000 clones; roughly 84% occur once, and the top ten carry roughly 9%. The sequences come from blood, collected after dendritic cell vaccination. This receptor was taken from a human donor with glioblastoma. The rearrangement links TRBV30 to TRBJ2-2, with D possibly being TRBD1 (5 bases). The CDR3 region has the DNA TGTGCCTGGAGCAGGGATACCGGGGAGCTGTTTTTT. Protein sequence: CAWSRDTGELFF.